This T cell receptor beta chain is drawn from a study of blood T cell repertoires in COVID-19. On the study more broadly: COVID-19 samples, acute and convalescent, were from the United States, Italy and Spain. Sources were T cells, B-cell-depleted T cells, or PBMCs; the material itself was cDNA or gDNA.

V shed 2 bases and J 1 base; nucleotides not matched to a gene: 3. Per the germline V gene, CDR1 is SGHRS and CDR2 is YFSETQ. The CDR3 sequence is 15 residues long. Original analysis: Estimated nucleated cell counts came from reference gene primer amplification. This table comes from immunoSEQ multiplex PCR, and its TCRdb copy is limited to in-frame clones, with some not included. V, J and clone size derive from that table, while D and trimming were established from the DNA sequence. Among about 150,000 clones listed, roughly 80% were seen once. The sample consisted of peripheral blood. The chain carries TRBV5-1 and TRBJ2-5; 9 bases match TRBD2. The sequence was obtained from a woman over 75 with acute or convalescent COVID-19. The CDR3 region has the DNA TGCGCCAGCAGCTTCGGTAGCGGGGGCCAAGAGACCCAGTACTTC. Its translation: CASSFGSGGQETQYF.